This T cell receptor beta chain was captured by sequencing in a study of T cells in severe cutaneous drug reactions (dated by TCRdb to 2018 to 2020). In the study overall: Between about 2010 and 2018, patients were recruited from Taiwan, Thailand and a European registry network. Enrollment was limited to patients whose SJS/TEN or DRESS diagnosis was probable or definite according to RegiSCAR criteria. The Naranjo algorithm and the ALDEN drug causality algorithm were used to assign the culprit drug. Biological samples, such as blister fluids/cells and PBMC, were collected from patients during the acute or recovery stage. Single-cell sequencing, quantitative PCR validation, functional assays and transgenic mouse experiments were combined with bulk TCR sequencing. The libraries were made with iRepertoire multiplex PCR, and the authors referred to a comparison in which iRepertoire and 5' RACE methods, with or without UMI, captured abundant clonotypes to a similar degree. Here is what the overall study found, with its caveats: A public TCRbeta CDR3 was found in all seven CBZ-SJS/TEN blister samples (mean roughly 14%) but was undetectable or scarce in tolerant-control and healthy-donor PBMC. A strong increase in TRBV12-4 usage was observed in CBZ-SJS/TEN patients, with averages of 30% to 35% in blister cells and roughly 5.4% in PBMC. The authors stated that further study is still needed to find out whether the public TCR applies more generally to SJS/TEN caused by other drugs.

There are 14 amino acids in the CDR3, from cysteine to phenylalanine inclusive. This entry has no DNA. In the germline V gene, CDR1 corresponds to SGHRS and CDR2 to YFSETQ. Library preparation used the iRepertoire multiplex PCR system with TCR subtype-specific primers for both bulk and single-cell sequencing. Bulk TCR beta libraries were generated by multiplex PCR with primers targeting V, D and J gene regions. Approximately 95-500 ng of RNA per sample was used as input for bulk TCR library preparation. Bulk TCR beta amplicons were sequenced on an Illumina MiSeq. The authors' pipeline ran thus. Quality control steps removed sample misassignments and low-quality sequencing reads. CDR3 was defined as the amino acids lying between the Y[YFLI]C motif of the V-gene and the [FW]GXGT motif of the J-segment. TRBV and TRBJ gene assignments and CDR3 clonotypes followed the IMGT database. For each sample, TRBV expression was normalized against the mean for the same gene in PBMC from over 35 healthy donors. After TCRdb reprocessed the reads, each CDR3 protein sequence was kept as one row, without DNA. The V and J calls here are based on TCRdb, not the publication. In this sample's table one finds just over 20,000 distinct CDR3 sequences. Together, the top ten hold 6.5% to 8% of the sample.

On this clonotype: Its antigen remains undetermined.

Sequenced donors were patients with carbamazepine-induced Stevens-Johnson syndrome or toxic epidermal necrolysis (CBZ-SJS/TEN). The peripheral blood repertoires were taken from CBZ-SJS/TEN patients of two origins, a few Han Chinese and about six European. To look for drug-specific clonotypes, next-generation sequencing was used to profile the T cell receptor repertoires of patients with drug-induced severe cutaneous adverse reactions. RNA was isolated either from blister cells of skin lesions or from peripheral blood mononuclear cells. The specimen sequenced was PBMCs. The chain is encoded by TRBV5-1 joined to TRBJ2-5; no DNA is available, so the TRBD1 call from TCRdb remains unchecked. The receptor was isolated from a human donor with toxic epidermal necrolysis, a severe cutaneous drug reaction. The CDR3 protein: CASSWGDRKETQYF.